Reported below is one T cell receptor (beta chain). Its specificity is not known. V lost 8 bases to trimming and J lost 8 bases; unmatched junction nucleotides: 9. The germline CDR1 and CDR2 sequences are SGHVS and FQNEAQ. This CDR3 comprises 14 residues. The data derive from a study of blood T cells in healthy people across ages. Using a J-beta primer mix together with a sample-barcoded 5' primer, a second PCR was run for roughly 7 to 12 cycles. From the 5' RACE reads, TCRdb called clonotypes with MiXCR, one entry per CDR3 protein. Of 650,000 to 950,000 distinct CDR3 sequences detected, around 45% appear once; the ten largest clones hold around 21%. Broader study findings: There were more naive CD4+ cells and higher diversity in long-lived donors than in aged donors. TCR beta diversity was tightly associated with the proportion of naive T cells. Any changes in expanded clonotypes were possibly confounded, as donor CMV status remained unknown.

The J gene is TRBJ1-4, the V gene TRBV7-8; 9 bases fit TRBD1. This TCR was recovered from a man aged 55-75 years in good health. Sequenced material: blood. The CDR3 reads CASSLQGAVEKLFF. CDR3 sequence (DNA): TGTGCCAGCTCCTTACAGGGGGCCGTGGAAAAACTGTTTTTT.